The 19 T cell receptor beta chains in this list originate from one sample, sequenced in a study of shared clonotypes between healthy human individuals. Method: immunoSEQ multiplex PCR; TCRdb's copy keeps in-frame clones and lacks some. The sample lists about 2.4 million clones, more than 85% occurring once. Sequenced: naive CD4+ T cells from PBMCs. Subset reported: CD45RA+ positively selected. These receptors came from a man aged 18 to 30 in good health. Some clones in this sample may be carry-over from other donors' samples.

The chain carries TRBV30 and TRBJ2-7, with D uncertain. In germline, CDR1 is GTSNPN, CDR2 SVGIG (reference sequence). V was shortened by 7 bases and J by 1 base, with 14 bases between the two germline ends. This CDR3 is 13 amino acids long. The CDR3 bases are TGTGCCTCCATGGAACTCGGGTCCTACGAGCAGTACTTC. This translates into CASMELGSYEQYF.

Details on this clone: Distinct nucleotide sequences in the sample also encode this CDR3. The chain couples TRBV28 to TRBJ1-1; D is undetermined. This CDR3 is 13 amino acids long. Between the trimmed V and J ends, which lost 2 bases and 1 base, there was a span of 5 bases. Per the germline V gene, CDR1 is MDHEN and CDR2 is SYDVKM. Here the CDR3 DNA reads TGTGCCAGCAGTTTACTTACGAACACTGAAGCTTTCTTT. This codes for CASSLLTNTEAFF.

This rearrangement joins TRBV28 to TRBJ2-2; 10 bases agree with TRBD2. This CDR3 spans 16 amino acids. CDR1 is MDHEN, CDR2 SYDVKM, per germline. J was trimmed by 3 bases and V by 5 bases; bases with no gene match: 6. CDR3 in amino acids: CASSLLTSGYTGELFF. In nucleotides, the CDR3 is TGTGCCAGCAGTCTCCTGACTAGCGGGTACACCGGGGAGCTGTTTTTT.

This clone has only one observation. CDR3 protein: CASSSGGLAGVEQYF. CDR3 sequence (DNA): TGTGCCAGCAGCTCGGGGGGACTAGCGGGAGTCGAGCAGTACTTC. The chain carries TRBV7-2 and TRBJ2-7; 14 bases line up with TRBD2. This CDR3 has 15 residues. Germline CDR1 is SGHTA and CDR2 is FQGNSA. The junction had 5 bases not matched to a gene; V was cut back by 4 bases and J by 6 bases.

The chain combines TRBV5-1 with TRBJ2-3; D is perhaps TRBD2 (7 bases). The CDR3 runs 16 residues. Between the trimmed V and J ends, which lost 0 bases and 3 bases, there was a span of 14 bases. The V gene's germline CDR1 is SGHRS and CDR2 YFSETQ. Here the CDR3 reads CASSLGGGGPTDTQYF. The CDR3 DNA sequence: TGCGCCAGCAGCTTGGGAGGGGGAGGGCCAACAGATACGCAGTATTTT.

This chain's CDR3 is CASSAQWTGEETQYF. The CDR3 DNA sequence: TGCGCCAGCAGCGCCCAATGGACAGGGGAAGAGACCCAGTACTTC. J is TRBJ2-5 and V is TRBV5-1; TRBD1 aligns across 9 bases. Unmatched junction bases numbered 7, after V lost 4 bases and J lost 3 bases. The CDR3 runs to 15 residues. The germline CDR1 and CDR2 sequences are SGHRS and YFSETQ.

This clone was detected only once. The gene calls are TRBV7-9 and TRBJ2-2; D perhaps matches TRBD1 (6 bases). This CDR3 spans 14 amino acids. CDR1 is SEHNR and CDR2 is FQNEAQ in the germline V gene (reference sequence). V gave up 3 bases and J gave up 10 bases, with 15 bases separating them. The CDR3 coding sequence is TGTGCCAGCAGCTTTCTGACAGGAAATACGGAGCTGTTTTTT. This encodes CASSFLTGNTELFF.

J is TRBJ1-5 and V is TRBV28; D ambiguous. The CDR3 runs 13 residues. Germline V gene lookup returns CDR1 MDHEN and CDR2 SYDVKM. Trimming removed 8 bases from V and 9 bases from J, with 17 bases in between. The CDR3 DNA sequence: TGTGCCAGCCGAATCAGTTCCGGTAGGCCCCAGCATTTT. Protein product: CASRISSGRPQHF. Full variable domain (remainder filled in from reference TRBV28 and TRBJ1-5): DVKVTQSSRYLVKRTGEKVFLECVQDMDHENMFWYRQDPGLGLRLIYFSYDVKMKEKGDIPEGYSVSREKKERFSLILESASTNQTSMYLCASRISSGRPQHFGDGTRLSIL.

The V gene is TRBV5-1, the J gene TRBJ2-5; TRBD1 is a possible D gene (6 bases). CDR1 and CDR2 from the germline V gene are SGHRS and YFSETQ. The CDR3 has 15 residues. The V and J ends lost 2 bases and 2 bases respectively, with 13 bases between them. CDR3 residues: CASSFYGTQQETQYF. In nucleotides, the CDR3 is TGCGCCAGCAGCTTCTACGGGACACAACAAGAGACCCAGTACTTC.

The count of this clone is one. This chain links TRBV2 with TRBJ2-5; 13 bases align to TRBD2. From germline, CDR1 is SNHLY and CDR2 FYNNEI. Trimming removed 5 bases from V and 5 bases from J; junction bases left unmatched: 8. The CDR3 has 16 amino acids. The chain's CDR3 is CASSIRTSGSRETQYF. The CDR3 nucleotides read TGTGCCAGCAGTATCCGGACTAGCGGGAGCCGGGAGACCCAGTACTTC.

V is TRBV5-1 and J is TRBJ1-1, with 7 nucleotides matching TRBD1. With 0 bases clipped from V and 4 bases from J, the junction kept 15 bases outside the gene matches. The CDR3 runs 18 residues. Per germline, CDR1 SGHRS and CDR2 YFSETQ. This chain's CDR3 is CASSLVPRGRGVSTEAFF. The CDR3 DNA reads TGCGCCAGCAGCTTGGTACCCAGGGGGAGAGGAGTAAGCACTGAAGCTTTCTTT.

V and J are TRBV29-1 and TRBJ1-2; no firm D call. Germline lookup yields CDR1 SQVTM and CDR2 ANQGSEA. CDR3 length: 13 amino acids. Trimming removed 7 bases from V and 4 bases from J, with 16 bases in between. The CDR3 is CSDRTVATYGYTF. CDR3 nucleotides: TGCAGCGACCGGACGGTGGCTACCTATGGCTACACCTTC.

This rearrangement joins TRBV5-1 to TRBJ2-5, with 8 nucleotides matching TRBD1. This CDR3 spans 16 amino acids. The V gene's germline CDR1 is SGHRS and CDR2 YFSETQ. After removal of 4 bases from V and 0 bases from J, the junction contained 8 bases not matched to a gene. CDR3 in amino acids: CASSDHRDRYQETQYF. The CDR3 DNA follows: TGCGCCAGCAGCGACCACCGGGACAGGTACCAAGAGACCCAGTACTTC.

This clone was seen a single time. CDR3 sequence: CASSFGHLGSRETQYF. CDR3 DNA sequence: TGTGCCAGCAGTTTTGGTCATTTGGGGTCTCGAGAGACCCAGTACTTC. The chain recombines TRBV28 with TRBJ2-5, with D uncertain. The CDR3 sequence is 16 residues long. V dropped 3 bases and J dropped 4 bases, with 18 bases sitting between them. Germline V CDR1 and CDR2: MDHEN, SYDVKM. Together with reference TRBV28 and TRBJ2-5, the CDR3 gives the full variable domain: DVKVTQSSRYLVKRTGEKVFLECVQDMDHENMFWYRQDPGLGLRLIYFSYDVKMKEKGDIPEGYSVSREKKERFSLILESASTNQTSMYLCASSFGHLGSRETQYFGPGTRLLVL.

The chain employs TRBV18 and TRBJ1-1; TRBD1 aligns across 9 bases. The CDR3 loop spans 16 amino acids. V trimming: 6 bases; J trimming: 2 bases; junction bases outside the gene matches: 10. CDR1 KGHSH and CDR2 LQKENI come from the germline V gene. The CDR3 reads CASSLGQGSLNTEAFF. DNA of the CDR3: TGTGCCAGCTCCCTAGGACAGGGGTCGCTAAACACTGAAGCTTTCTTT.

The V and J genes are TRBV30 and TRBJ2-7; 11 nucleotides match TRBD2. V shed 5 bases and J 1 base; nucleotides not matched to a gene: 4. The CDR3 loop spans 14 amino acids. The germline V gene has CDR1 GTSNPN and CDR2 SVGIG (reference sequence). CDR3 amino acids: CAWSLAGGSYEQYF. For the CDR3, the DNA is TGTGCCTGGTCCCTAGCGGGAGGTTCCTACGAGCAGTACTTC.

The rearrangement links TRBV29-1 to TRBJ1-1; the D is unclear. The germline CDR1 and CDR2 sequences are SQVTM and ANQGSEA. This CDR3 is built from 13 residues. V was cut by 4 bases and J by 11 bases, with 20 bases left in between. The CDR3 DNA is TGCAGCGTTGCGTCCCAAGTTGTTTCTATGGCTTTCTTT. Translated: CSVASQVVSMAFF. Drawing the rest from reference TRBV29-1 and TRBJ1-1, the complete variable domain is SAVISQKPSRDICQRGTSLTIQCQVDSQVTMMFWYRQQPGQSLTLIATANQGSEATYESGFVIDKFPISRPNLTFSTLTVSNMSPEDSSIYLCSVASQVVSMAFFGQGTRLTVV.

This chain connects TRBV7-3 to TRBJ2-1, with 7 bases aligning to TRBD2. This CDR3 comprises 15 residues. The J segment lost 9 bases and the V segment lost 3 bases, leaving 11 bases of the junction unmatched. From germline, CDR1 is SGHTA and CDR2 FQGTGA. CDR3 residues: CASSFRAGRSGEQFF. In nucleotides, the CDR3 is TGTGCCAGCAGCTTTCGGGCCGGGAGGTCCGGTGAGCAGTTCTTC.

The chain uses TRBV30 and TRBJ2-1; 11 bases are a match to TRBD2. This CDR3 is 18 amino acids long. Germline loops: CDR1 GTSNPN, CDR2 SVGIG (reference sequence). J was trimmed by 7 bases and V by 1 base; bases with no gene match: 15. The CDR3 DNA reads TGTGCCTGGAGTGGCCTGAACGTAGCGGGAGGGCCAGGGAATGAGCAGTTCTTC. This codes for CAWSGLNVAGGPGNEQFF.